Listed here is a single TCR beta chain. Repertoires were generated with immunoSEQ multiplex PCR, while TCRdb's copy carries only in-frame clones and drops some. The sample lists 35,000 to 40,000 clones, less than 85% occurring once. This entry is derived from a study of somatic mutations in cytotoxic T cells in rheumatoid arthritis. Germline V CDR1 and CDR2: LNHDA, SQIVND (reference sequence). There are 14 residues in the CDR3. Trimming took off 5 bases at V and 6 bases at J, with 17 bases between the two ends. J is TRBJ2-7 and V is TRBV19; a weak D match, TRBD2 (7 bases). This TCR came from a man aged 35 to 55 in good health. Sequences were obtained from CD8+ T cells sorted from blood. CDR3 in DNA: TGTGCCAGTAGTCCAAGGGGGGGCCCCGGCGAGCAGTACTTC. Its protein product is CASSPRGGPGEQYF. The variable domain in full, completed from reference TRBV19 and TRBJ2-7, reads DGGITQSPKYLFRKEGQNVTLSCEQNLNHDAMYWYRQDPGQGLRLIYYSQIVNDFQKGDIAEGYSVSREKKESFPLTVTSAQKNPTAFYLCASSPRGGPGEQYFGPGTRLTVT.